This T cell receptor (beta chain) originates from a study of response to subunit inactivated influenza vaccine. TCRdb re-called the RT-PCR reads with MiXCR, one entry per CDR3 protein. The sample has about 520,000 distinct CDR3 sequences, 25% seen once. This clonotype has a handful of counts. Antigen unknown. Study-wide findings and caveats: The authors offered the suggestion that each seasonal influenza vaccination recruits few new T cells.

The receptor was isolated from a man aged 45 to 65 who received an inactivated influenza vaccine. Sequencing used CD4+ T cells sorted from PBMCs, obtained roughly 5 days after vaccination.

In nucleotides, the CDR3 is TGTGCCACCAGCAGTAAGGACAGGGCAAGCTACGAGCAGTACTTC. It codes for CATSSKDRASYEQYF. The chain is built from TRBV15 and TRBJ2-7, with 8 bases identical to TRBD1. V trimming: 3 bases; J trimming: 3 bases; junction bases outside the gene matches: 7. CDR3 length: 15 amino acids. Germline-derived CDR1 and CDR2 are LNHNV and YYDKDF (reference sequence).